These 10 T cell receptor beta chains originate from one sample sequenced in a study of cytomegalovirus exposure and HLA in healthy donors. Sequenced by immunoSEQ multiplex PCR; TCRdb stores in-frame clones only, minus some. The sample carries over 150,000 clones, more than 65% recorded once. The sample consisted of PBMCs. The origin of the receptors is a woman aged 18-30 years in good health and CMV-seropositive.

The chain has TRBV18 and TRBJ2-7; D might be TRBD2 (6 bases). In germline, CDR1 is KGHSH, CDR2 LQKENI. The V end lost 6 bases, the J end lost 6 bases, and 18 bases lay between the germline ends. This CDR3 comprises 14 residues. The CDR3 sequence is CASSLGTLAAEQYF. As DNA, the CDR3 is TGTGCCAGCTCCCTGGGGACTCTTGCAGCCGAGCAGTACTTC.

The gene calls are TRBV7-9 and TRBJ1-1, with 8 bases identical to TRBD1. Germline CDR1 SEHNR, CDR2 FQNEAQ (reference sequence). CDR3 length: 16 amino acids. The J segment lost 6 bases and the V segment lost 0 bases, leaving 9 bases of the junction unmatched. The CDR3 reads CASSLAGQGGIPEAFF. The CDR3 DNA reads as TGTGCCAGCAGCTTAGCTGGACAGGGTGGGATCCCTGAAGCTTTCTTT.

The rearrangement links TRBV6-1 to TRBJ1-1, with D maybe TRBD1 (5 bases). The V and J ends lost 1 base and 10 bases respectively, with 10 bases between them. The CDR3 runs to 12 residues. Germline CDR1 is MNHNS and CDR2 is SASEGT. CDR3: CASSEGGGVAFF. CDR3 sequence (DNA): TGTGCCAGCAGTGAAGGGGGCGGTGTAGCTTTCTTT.

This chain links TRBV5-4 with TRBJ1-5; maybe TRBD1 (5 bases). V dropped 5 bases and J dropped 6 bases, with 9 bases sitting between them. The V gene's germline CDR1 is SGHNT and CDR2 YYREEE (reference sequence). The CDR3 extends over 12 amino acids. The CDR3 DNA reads TGTGCCAGCAGTGTCGACAGTCAGCCCCAGCATTTT. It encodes CASSVDSQPQHF.

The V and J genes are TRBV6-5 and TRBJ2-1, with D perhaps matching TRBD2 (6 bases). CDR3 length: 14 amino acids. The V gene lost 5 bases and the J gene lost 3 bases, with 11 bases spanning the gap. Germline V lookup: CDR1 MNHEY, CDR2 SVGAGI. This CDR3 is CASSPAGFYNEQFF. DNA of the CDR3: TGTGCCAGCAGTCCTGCGGGGTTCTACAATGAGCAGTTCTTC.

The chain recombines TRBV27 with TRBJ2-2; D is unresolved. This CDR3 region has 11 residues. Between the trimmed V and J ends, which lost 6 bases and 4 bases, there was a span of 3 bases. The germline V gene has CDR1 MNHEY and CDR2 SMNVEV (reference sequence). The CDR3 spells CASSFTGELFF. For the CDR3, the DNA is TGTGCCAGCAGCTTCACCGGGGAGCTGTTTTTT.

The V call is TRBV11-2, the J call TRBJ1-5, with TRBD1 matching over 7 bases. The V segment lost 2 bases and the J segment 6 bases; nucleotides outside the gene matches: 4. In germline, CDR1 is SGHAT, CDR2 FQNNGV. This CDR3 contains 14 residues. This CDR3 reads CASSLNRGIQPQHF. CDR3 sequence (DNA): TGTGCCAGCAGCTTAAACAGGGGAATTCAGCCCCAGCATTTT.

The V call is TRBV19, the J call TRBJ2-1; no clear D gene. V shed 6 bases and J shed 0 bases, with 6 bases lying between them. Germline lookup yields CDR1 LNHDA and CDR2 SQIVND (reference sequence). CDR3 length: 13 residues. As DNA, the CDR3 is TGTGCCAGTAGAAAGCCCTCCTACAATGAGCAGTTCTTC. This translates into CASRKPSYNEQFF.

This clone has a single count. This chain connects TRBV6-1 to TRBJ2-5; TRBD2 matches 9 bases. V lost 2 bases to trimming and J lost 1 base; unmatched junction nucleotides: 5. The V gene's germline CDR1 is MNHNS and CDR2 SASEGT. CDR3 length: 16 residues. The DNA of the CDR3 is TGTGCCAGCAGTGAAATGGCGGGGGGGCCCCAAGAGACCCAGTACTTC. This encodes CASSEMAGGPQETQYF.

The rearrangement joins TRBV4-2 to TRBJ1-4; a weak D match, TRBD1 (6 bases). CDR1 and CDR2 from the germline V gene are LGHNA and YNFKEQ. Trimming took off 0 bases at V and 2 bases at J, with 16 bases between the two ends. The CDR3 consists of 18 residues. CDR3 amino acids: CASSQDPGGGGTNEKLFF. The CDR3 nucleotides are TGTGCCAGCAGCCAAGACCCCGGAGGGGGGGGCACTAATGAAAAACTGTTTTTT.